A selection of T cell receptor beta chains follows, all from one sample in a study of tumor-infiltrating lymphocytes in primary liver carcinoma. MiXCR, run by TCRdb on the multiplex PCR reads, gives a single entry per CDR3 protein. Among about 190,000 distinct CDR3 sequences listed, around 81% were seen once. Sample: tumor tissue from primary liver carcinoma. These receptors were collected from a man aged 35-49 years with primary liver carcinoma and hepatitis B virus infection. The CDR3 runs from the conserved cysteine through the conserved F or W. The D gene is left open where the match is weak. Size is omitted from some rows. Given values are once, few, many or a class for expanded clones.

many . TRBJ2-5 TRBV5-1 TGCGCCAGCAGCTTGGCCGCCAGCCAAGAGACCCAGTACTTC CASSLAASQETQYF
few . TRBJ1-1 TRBV4-1 TGCACCAGCAGCCAAGACCAGCGGGCAGTCCCAACTGAAGCTTTCTTT CTSSQDQRAVPTEAFF
. . TRBJ2-2 TRBV5-1 TGCGCCAGCAGCACTAGGAAGACGAACACCGGGGAGCTGTTTTTT CASSTRKTNTGELFF
. TRBD2 TRBJ2-1 TRBV6-1 TGTCCCAGCAGTGAAGGGGCTAGCGGGAGCAATGAGCAGTTCTTC CPSSEGASGSNEQFF
. . TRBJ2-7 TRBV6-5 TGTGCCAGCAGTTCTTCAGCTGGAGGGCGCGAGCAGTATTTC CASSSSAGGREQYF
. . TRBJ2-1 TRBV29-1 TGCAGCGCACATAAAATCAGAGGCGGCGATGAGCAGTTCTTC CSAHKIRGGDEQFF
once . TRBJ2-1 TRBV4-3 TGCGCCAGCAGCCATAGGCCCCCAGGGACTTCCTACGATGAGCAGTTCTTC CASSHRPPGTSYDEQFF
. . TRBJ2-7 TRBV6-1 TGTGCCAGCACACCGGTGACATGGGCCCCGACCGAGCAGTACTTC CASTPVTWAPTEQYF
. . TRBJ2-2 TRBV29-1 TGCAGAGGTACCCGGGAGTCCGGGGAGCTGTTTTTT CRGTRESGELFF
. . TRBJ2-3 TRBV6-1 TGTGCCAACAGTGAAAGTGGGAGTAGTAGTGGTACACAGTATTTT CANSESGSSSGTQYF
few TRBD1 TRBJ2-7 TRBV11-3 TGTGTCAGCAGCGTGGGACAGTCCTATGAGCAATACTTC CVSSVGQSYEQYF
few . TRBJ1-5 TRBV11-2 TGTGCCAGCAGTCTAGATCTGGGGGCGGCTCAGCCCCAGCATTTT CASSLDLGAAQPQHF
. . TRBJ2-2 TRBV4-2 TGTGCCAGCAGCCAAGAGACGTTGAAGGGGTTCAGTACCGGGGAGTTGTTTTTT CASSQETLKGFSTGELFF
once . TRBJ2-7 TRBV29-1 TGCACCGTTACATCGAGCTCCTACGAGCAGTACTTC CTVTSSSYEQYF
. . TRBJ2-7 TRBV29-1 TGCAGCCCAAGGGGTCGAGGGACCTCCTACGAGCAGTACTTC CSPRGRGTSYEQYF
. TRBD1 TRBJ1-5 TRBV5-5 TGTGCCAGCAGATCGGGACAGACGATTAGCAATCAGACCCAACATTTT CASRSGQTISNQTQHF
. TRBD1 TRBJ2-7 TRBV5-8 TGTGCCAGCAGCTTGGGGACAGGGACGGACGAACAGTACTTC CASSLGTGTDEQYF
. . TRBJ2-2 TRBV5-6 TGTGCCAGCAGCTTGTGGGGCAGTGCCACCGGGGATCTGTTTTTT CASSLWGSATGDLFF
. . TRBJ1-1 TRBV29-1 TGCAGCGTTGAGGATTCGGGCACTGAAACTTTCTTT CSVEDSGTETFF
. . TRBJ2-7 TRBV28 TGTGCCAGCAGTCCCCTGGCGGATCAGATAGTCGAGTACTTC CASSPLADQIVEYF
few TRBD2 TRBJ2-3 TRBV11-3 TGTACCAGCAGCTTTAGCGGGAGGCGGACAGATATGCCGTATTTT CTSSFSGRRTDMPYF
. . TRBJ2-1 TRBV29-1 TGCAGCGTTCGGTACTATGCAAAGAAAGAGCAGTTCTTC CSVRYYAKKEQFF